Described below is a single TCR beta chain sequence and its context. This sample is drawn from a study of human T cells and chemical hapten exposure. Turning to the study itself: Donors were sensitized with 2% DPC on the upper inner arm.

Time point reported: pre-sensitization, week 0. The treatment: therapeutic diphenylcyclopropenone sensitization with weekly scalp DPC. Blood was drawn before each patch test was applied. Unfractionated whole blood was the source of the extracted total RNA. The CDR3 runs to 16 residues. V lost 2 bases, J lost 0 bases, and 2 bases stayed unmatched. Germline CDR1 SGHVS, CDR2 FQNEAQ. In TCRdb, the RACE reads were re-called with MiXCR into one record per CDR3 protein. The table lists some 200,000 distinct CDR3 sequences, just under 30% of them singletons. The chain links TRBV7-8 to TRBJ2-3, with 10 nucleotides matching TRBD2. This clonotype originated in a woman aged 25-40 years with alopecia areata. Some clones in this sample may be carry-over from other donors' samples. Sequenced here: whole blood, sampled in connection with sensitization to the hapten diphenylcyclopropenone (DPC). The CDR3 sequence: CASSLLAGGSTDTQYF. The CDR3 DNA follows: TGTGCCAGCAGCTTATTAGCGGGGGGCAGCACAGATACGCAGTATTTT.